This T cell receptor (beta chain) was profiled in a study of cytomegalovirus exposure and HLA in healthy donors. Looking at the study overall: Early release data held 85 million or so unique TCRs from HLA-typed donors.

CDR1 and CDR2 from the germline V gene are KGHSH and LQKENI. V lost 4 bases, J lost 5 bases, and 3 bases stayed unmatched. The CDR3 contains 13 residues. Amplification used 60 Vbeta primers and 13 Jbeta primers. Data came from immunoSEQ multiplex PCR; TCRdb stores just in-frame clones and leaves some out. Of around 150,000 clones listed, 64% are singletons. This chain links TRBV18 with TRBJ2-5, with 8 bases identical to TRBD1. The sequenced material came from PBMCs. This sequence was found in a woman aged 30 to 39 in good health and CMV-seropositive. The CDR3 is CASSRTGRETQYF. CDR3 sequence (DNA): TGTGCCAGCTCACGGACAGGGCGGGAGACCCAGTACTTC.